This T cell receptor (beta chain) was identified in a study of shared clonotypes between healthy human individuals. Study information: Sampling drew on donors who were a couple of women and a few men aged 18 to 49.

Method: immunoSEQ multiplex PCR; TCRdb's copy keeps in-frame clones and lacks some. The sample has over 2 million clones; approximately 95% are singletons. The CDR3 loop spans 17 amino acids. Germline CDR1 reads LNHDA; CDR2 reads SQIVND (reference sequence). V lost 0 bases to trimming and J lost 1 base; unmatched junction nucleotides: 6. A remark on this clone: No antigen is known for it.

General study results and limits: Estimated richness values were generally larger in naive subsets than in memory subsets. The sharing of about 5% of naive CD4 clonotypes was seen across a few donors. Generation probabilities of non-shared clonotypes were lower (relative to those shared by all four donors).

This clonotype was obtained from a young man in good health. The sequenced sample was naive CD4+ T cells sorted from blood. Subset meaning: CD45RA+ positively selected. The chain uses TRBV19 and TRBJ2-7, with TRBD2 matching 10 bases. CDR3 protein: CASSIEGLATGSYEQYF. For the CDR3, the DNA is TGTGCCAGTAGTATAGAGGGACTAGCGACGGGGTCCTACGAGCAGTACTTC.